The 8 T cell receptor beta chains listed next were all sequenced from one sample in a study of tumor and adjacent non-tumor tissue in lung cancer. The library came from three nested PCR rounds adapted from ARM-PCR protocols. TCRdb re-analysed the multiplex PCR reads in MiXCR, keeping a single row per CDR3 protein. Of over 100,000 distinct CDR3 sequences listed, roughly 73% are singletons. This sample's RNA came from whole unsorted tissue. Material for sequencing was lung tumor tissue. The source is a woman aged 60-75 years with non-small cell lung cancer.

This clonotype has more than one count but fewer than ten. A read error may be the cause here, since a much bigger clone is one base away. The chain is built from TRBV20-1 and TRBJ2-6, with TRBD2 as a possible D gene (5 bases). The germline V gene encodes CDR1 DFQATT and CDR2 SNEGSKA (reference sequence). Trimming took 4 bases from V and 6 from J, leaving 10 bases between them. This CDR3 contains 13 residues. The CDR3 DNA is TGCAGTGCTAACGTGGAGGTGGCCAACGTCCTGACTTTC. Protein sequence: CSANVEVANVLTF.

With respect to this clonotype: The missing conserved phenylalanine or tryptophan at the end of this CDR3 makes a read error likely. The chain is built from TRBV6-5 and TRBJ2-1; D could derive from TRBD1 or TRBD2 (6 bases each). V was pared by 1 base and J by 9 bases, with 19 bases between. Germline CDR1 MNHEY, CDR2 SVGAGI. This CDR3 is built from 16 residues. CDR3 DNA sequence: TGTGCCAGCAGTTACTATGCGGGGCAGGGGATAGGTGAGCAGTTCTCC. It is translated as CASSYYAGQGIGEQFS.

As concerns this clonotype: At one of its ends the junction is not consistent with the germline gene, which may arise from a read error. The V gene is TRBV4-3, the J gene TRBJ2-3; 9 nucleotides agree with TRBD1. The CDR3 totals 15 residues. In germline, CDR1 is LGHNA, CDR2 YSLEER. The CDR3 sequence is CAISQGQGVTGTQYF. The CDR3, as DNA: TGTGCCATTAGCCAGGGACAGGGAGTAACAGGTACGCAGTATTTT.

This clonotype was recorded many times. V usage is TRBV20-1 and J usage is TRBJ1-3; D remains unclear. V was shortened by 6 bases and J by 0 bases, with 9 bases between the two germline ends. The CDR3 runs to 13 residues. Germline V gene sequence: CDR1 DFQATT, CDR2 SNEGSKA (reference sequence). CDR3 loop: CSAAWGSGNTIYF. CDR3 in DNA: TGCAGTGCCGCATGGGGCTCTGGAAACACCATATATTTT.

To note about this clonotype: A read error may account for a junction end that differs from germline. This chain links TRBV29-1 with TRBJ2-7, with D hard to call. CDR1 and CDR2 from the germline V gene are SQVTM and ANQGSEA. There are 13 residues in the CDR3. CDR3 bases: TGCATCGTTGTGGGCCAAAGAGCCGGCGAGGAGTACTTC. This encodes CIVVGQRAGEEYF.

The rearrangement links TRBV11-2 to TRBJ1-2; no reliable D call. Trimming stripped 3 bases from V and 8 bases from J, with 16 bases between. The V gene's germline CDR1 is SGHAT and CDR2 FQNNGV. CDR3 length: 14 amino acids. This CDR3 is CASSFQSQVRGYTF. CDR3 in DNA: TGTGCCAGCAGCTTCCAGTCCCAGGTGCGGGGCTACACCTTC.

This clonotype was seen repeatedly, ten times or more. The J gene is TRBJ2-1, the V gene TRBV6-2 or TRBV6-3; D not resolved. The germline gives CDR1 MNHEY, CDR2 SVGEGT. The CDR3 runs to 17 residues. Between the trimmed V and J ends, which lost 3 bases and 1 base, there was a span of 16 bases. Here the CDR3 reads CASSYSGRIVSYNEQFF. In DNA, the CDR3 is TGTGCCAGCAGTTATTCGGGCAGGATCGTGTCCTACAATGAGCAGTTCTTC.

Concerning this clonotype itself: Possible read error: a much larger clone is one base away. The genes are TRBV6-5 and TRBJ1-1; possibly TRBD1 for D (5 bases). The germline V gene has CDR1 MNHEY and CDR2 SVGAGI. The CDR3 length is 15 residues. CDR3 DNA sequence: TGTGCCAGCAGTTACTCCAGGGCAGGGAACACTGTAGCTTTCTTT. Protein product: CASSYSRAGNTVAFF.